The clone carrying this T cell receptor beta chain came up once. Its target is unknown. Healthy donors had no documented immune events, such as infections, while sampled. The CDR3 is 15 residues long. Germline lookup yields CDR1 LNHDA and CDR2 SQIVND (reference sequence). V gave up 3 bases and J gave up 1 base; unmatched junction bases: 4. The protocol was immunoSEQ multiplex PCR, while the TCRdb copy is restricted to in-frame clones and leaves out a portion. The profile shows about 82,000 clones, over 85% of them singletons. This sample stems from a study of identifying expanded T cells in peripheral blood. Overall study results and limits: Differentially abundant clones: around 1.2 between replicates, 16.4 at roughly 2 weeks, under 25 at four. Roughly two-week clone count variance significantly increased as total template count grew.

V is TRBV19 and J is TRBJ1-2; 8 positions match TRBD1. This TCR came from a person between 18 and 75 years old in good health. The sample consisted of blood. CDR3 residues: CASSIGQGYNYGYTF. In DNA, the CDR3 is TGTGCCAGTAGTATTGGACAGGGTTATAACTATGGCTACACCTTC.